This T cell receptor beta chain was retrieved from a study of blood T cell repertoires in COVID-19. As for the study in general: Sites across the United States, Italy and Spain contributed samples from acute and convalescent COVID-19. In each case, the material was cDNA or gDNA derived from T cells, B-cell-depleted T cells, or PBMCs.

Authors' methods: Reference gene primers were amplified, and this amplification served to estimate nucleated cell counts. Repertoires were generated with immunoSEQ multiplex PCR, while TCRdb's copy carries only in-frame clones and drops some. The V and J calls and clone size are taken from that table; D and trimming were inferred from the DNA. The sample records under 150,000 clones, around nine tenths being singletons. Germline CDR1 and CDR2: LGHNA and YSLEER. J gave up 2 bases and V 7 bases, and 5 bases lay outside the gene matches. The length of the CDR3 is 14 residues. The source is a woman between 70 and 85 years old who had recovered from COVID-19. The chain couples TRBV4-3 to TRBJ2-1; 7 bases align to TRBD1. Sequenced input: peripheral blood. The CDR3 sequence is CASTEGAAYNEQFF. In DNA, the CDR3 is TGCGCCAGCACCGAGGGGGCCGCCTACAATGAGCAGTTCTTC.